This TCR beta chain was profiled in a study of blood T cell repertoires in COVID-19. The overall study: Sources were T cells, B-cell-depleted T cells, or PBMCs; the material itself was cDNA or gDNA.

Data came from immunoSEQ multiplex PCR; TCRdb stores just in-frame clones and leaves some out. The sample includes about 68,000 clones, 80% to 90% of them seen just once. This CDR3 region has 15 residues. Germline assignment: CDR1 KGHSH and CDR2 LQKENI. Trimming took 3 bases from V and 7 from J, leaving 16 bases between them. The chain links TRBV18 to TRBJ1-5, with D unclear. The TCR originated in a human donor in a cohort sampled during active COVID-19. Material for sequencing was peripheral blood. CDR3 amino acids: CASSPKVGSGQPQHF. As DNA, the CDR3 is TGTGCCAGCTCACCTAAGGTTGGGTCCGGGCAGCCCCAGCATTTT.